Below, 20 T cell receptor beta chains from the same sample are listed, as sequenced in a study of T cell changes during pregnancy in multiple sclerosis. Using immunoSEQ multiplex PCR, the repertoire was profiled, and TCRdb retains in-frame clones only, with some absent. Counted here are approximately 30,000 clones, 85% to 90% occurring once; the ten biggest clones make up about 7.3%. Source: CD8+ T cells from peripheral blood mononuclear cells, taken before pregnancy. These receptors were collected from a female donor with multiple sclerosis, enrolled in a pregnancy study.

This chain joins TRBV6-1 and TRBJ2-1; 8 bases fit TRBD2. The V gene's germline CDR1 is MNHNS and CDR2 SASEGT. The CDR3 sequence is 14 residues long. V was pared by 7 bases and J by 2 bases, with 4 bases of the junction left unmatched. CDR3 bases: TGTGCCAGCACGGGGGGGGAAACCTACAATGAGCAGTTCTTC. Amino acid sequence: CASTGGETYNEQFF.

This clone was observed a handful of times. V gene TRBV7-3 combines with J gene TRBJ1-2; D call uncertain. V dropped 7 bases and J dropped 4 bases, with 31 bases sitting between them. This CDR3 region has 19 residues. Germline CDR1 and CDR2: SGHTA and FQGTGA. The CDR3 DNA follows: TGTGCCAGCAAAACCCGCCCCACAATACCCCTCGAATATATCTATGGCTACACCTTC. Protein: CASKTRPTIPLEYIYGYTF.

The V and J genes are TRBV15 and TRBJ2-2; no reliable D call. The CDR3 runs to 16 residues. The germline V and J ends were trimmed by 3 bases and 2 bases, with 13 bases remaining between them. Germline values: CDR1 LNHNV, CDR2 YYDKDF (reference sequence). This chain's CDR3 is CATSRFGPINTGELFF. The CDR3 DNA reads TGTGCCACCAGCAGGTTTGGGCCAATAAACACCGGGGAGCTGTTTTTT.

V gene TRBV28 combines with J gene TRBJ2-7, with TRBD1 identical over 7 bases. The germline gives CDR1 MDHEN, CDR2 SYDVKM. Unmatched junction bases numbered 4, after V lost 2 bases and J lost 3 bases. The CDR3 runs 14 residues. CDR3 sequence reads: CASSLGDSHYEQYF. CDR3 coding DNA: TGTGCCAGCAGTTTAGGGGACAGCCACTACGAGCAGTACTTC.

The chain employs TRBV30 and TRBJ2-3; possibly TRBD2 for D (6 bases). The germline V gene has CDR1 GTSNPN and CDR2 SVGIG (reference sequence). Deletions cut 5 bases from V and 5 bases from J, with 20 bases between. This CDR3 is 15 amino acids long. CDR3 nucleotide sequence: TGTGCCTGGGGTCCATGGGGGGTCTTGGGAGATACGCAGTATTTT. It yields the protein CAWGPWGVLGDTQYF.

Notes on this clone: Other DNA sequences of this sample code for an identical CDR3. J is TRBJ1-2 and V is TRBV5-4; perhaps TRBD1 as D (5 bases). The CDR3 is made up of 14 amino acids. CDR1 is SGHNT and CDR2 is YYREEE in the germline V gene (reference sequence). Trimming took 4 bases from V and 5 from J, leaving 15 bases between them. CDR3 DNA sequence: TGTGCCAGCAGCCAATATAGGGGCTTGTATGGCTACACCTTC. Translation gives CASSQYRGLYGYTF. The full variable domain, with the rest looked up from reference TRBV5-4 and TRBJ1-2, is ETGVTQSPTHLIKTRGQQVTLRCSSQSGHNTVSWYQQALGQGPQFIFQYYREEENGRGNFPPRFSGLQFPNYSSELNVNALELDDSALYLCASSQYRGLYGYTFGSGTRLTVV.

The chain carries TRBV6-4 and TRBJ2-1, with unresolved D. Germline V gene sequence: CDR1 MRHNA, CDR2 SNTAGT. Trimming shortened V by 0 bases and J by 8 bases, and 11 bases separated the two germline ends. The CDR3 has 14 amino acids. CDR3 residues: CASSDSSASDEQFF. The CDR3, as DNA: TGTGCCAGCAGTGACTCGTCGGCCAGCGATGAGCAGTTCTTC.

The chain recombines TRBV9 with TRBJ2-7; possible D gene TRBD2, 6 bases. Germline lookup yields CDR1 SGDLS and CDR2 YYNGEE. V lost 0 bases, J lost 4 bases, and 14 bases lay in between. The CDR3 length is 15 residues. CDR3 DNA: TGTGCCAGCAGCGTAGCGGGAGCCCGCGTTTACGAGCAGTACTTC. Protein sequence: CASSVAGARVYEQYF.

The CDR3 spells CASSESSGDTDTQYF. DNA of the CDR3: TGCGCCAGCAGTGAGTCGTCGGGGGACACAGATACGCAGTATTTT. The chain is built from TRBV10-1 and TRBJ2-3; tentatively, D is TRBD2 (6 bases). Per the germline V gene, CDR1 is WNHNN and CDR2 is SYGVQD (reference sequence). The CDR3 runs to 15 residues. V was shortened by 0 bases and J by 2 bases, with 9 bases between the two germline ends.

This chain connects TRBV28 to TRBJ2-7; D is ambiguous. The V gene's germline CDR1 is MDHEN and CDR2 SYDVKM. V gave up 6 bases and J gave up 2 bases, with 14 bases separating them. The CDR3 loop spans 14 amino acids. CDR3 nucleotide sequence: TGTGCCAGCAGCCCCCCGGGTAGGCCCTACGAGCAGTACTTC. As protein: CASSPPGRPYEQYF.

The chain is built from TRBV19 and TRBJ2-1; D possibly corresponds to TRBD2 (5 bases). V was clipped by 4 bases and J by 4 bases, with 14 bases between them. The germline gives CDR1 LNHDA, CDR2 SQIVND (reference sequence). The CDR3 consists of 15 residues. As DNA, the CDR3 is TGTGCCAGTAGTACCACGGACTCAGATTACAATGAGCAGTTCTTC. It yields the protein CASSTTDSDYNEQFF.

This chain links TRBV7-9 with TRBJ2-1, with 8 bases fitting TRBD1. The V and J ends lost 6 bases and 4 bases, in that order; junction bases with no gene match: 11. Germline CDR1 reads SEHNR; CDR2 reads FQNEAQ (reference sequence). CDR3 length: 16 residues. DNA of the CDR3: TGTGCCAGCAGTTTTATCGACAGGGGAAGATACAATGAGCAGTTCTTC. Its translation is CASSFIDRGRYNEQFF.

This chain connects TRBV21-1 to TRBJ1-6; the table gives TRBD1 as D, unverified against the DNA. TRBV21-1 is listed as a pseudogene. The CDR3 consists of 17 residues. CDR3 residues: CASSKEEWDSDNSPLHF. The CDR3 region has the DNA TGTGCCAGCAGCAAAGAAGAATGGGACAGCGATAATTCACCCCTCCACTTT.

The V call is TRBV2, the J call TRBJ2-3; weak D call: TRBD1 (5 bases). Trimming left V 7 bases short and J 0 bases short, with 14 bases between. This CDR3 is 15 amino acids long. Looked up from germline, CDR1 is SNHLY and CDR2 is FYNNEI. The CDR3 loop is CASNLLRGSTDTQYF. As DNA, the CDR3 is TGTGCCAGCAACCTCCTAAGGGGTAGCACAGATACGCAGTATTTT.

This clone was observed a handful of times. The CDR3 here is CASSHRTGANSPLHF. CDR3 nucleotide sequence: TGCGCCAGCAGCCATCGGACAGGAGCGAATTCACCCCTCCACTTT. J is TRBJ1-6 and V is TRBV4-1, with TRBD1 matching over 7 bases. Germline CDR1 is MGHRA and CDR2 is YSYEKL. The V segment lost 3 bases and the J segment 7 bases; nucleotides outside the gene matches: 6. This CDR3 region has 15 residues.

The chain carries TRBV6-5 and TRBJ1-2; TRBD1 matches at 8 bases. With 6 bases clipped from V and 8 bases from J, the junction kept 11 bases outside the gene matches. This CDR3 spans 14 amino acids. Germline CDR1 reads MNHEY; CDR2 reads SVGAGI. The CDR3 region has the DNA TGTGCCAGCAGCCCTCTACGGACAGGGCGCGGCTACACCTTC. It yields the protein CASSPLRTGRGYTF.

This chain connects TRBV7-3 to TRBJ2-7; possible D gene TRBD2, 5 bases. Germline assignment: CDR1 SGHTA and CDR2 FQGTGA. With 1 base removed from V and 4 bases from J, the gap between germline ends came to 8 bases. The CDR3 has 13 residues. DNA for the CDR3: TGTGCCAGCAGCTTAATGGCGGGTTACGAGCAGTACTTC. This translates into CASSLMAGYEQYF.

The chain carries TRBV27 and TRBJ1-6, with TRBD1 as a possible D gene (5 bases). The ends were cut back, 3 bases at V and 15 bases at J, with 15 bases in the middle. The V gene's germline CDR1 is MNHEY and CDR2 SMNVEV (reference sequence). The CDR3 runs to 13 residues. CDR3 nucleotides: TGTGCCAGCAGTTTTGTGCAGGGTACACTCCTCCACTTT. Protein sequence: CASSFVQGTLLHF.

J is TRBJ1-2 and V is TRBV9; D gene uncertain. CDR1 and CDR2 (germline): SGDLS, YYNGEE. The V and J ends lost 0 bases and 5 bases respectively, with 8 bases between them. The CDR3 is made up of 13 amino acids. CDR3 residues: CASSVVEGYGYTF. CDR3 nucleotides: TGTGCCAGCAGCGTAGTGGAGGGATATGGCTACACCTTC.

J is TRBJ2-1 and V is TRBV7-8; 7 bases are shared with TRBD2. The V gene end was trimmed by 5 bases and the J gene end by 4 bases; junction bases not matched to a gene: 11. The CDR3 runs 16 residues. Germline V CDR1 and CDR2: SGHVS, FQNEAQ. CDR3 DNA: TGTGCCAGCAGCCCGGGGGGTACTTCGGTTTACAATGAGCAGTTCTTC. Translated, it gives CASSPGGTSVYNEQFF.